This TCR beta chain is drawn from a study of blood T cells in healthy people across ages (dated by TCRdb to the mid-2010s). Regarding the research as a whole: Template switching captured roughly one uniquely barcoded TCR beta cDNA molecule per two T cells in model experiments. To track age-related changes in TCR beta repertoire diversity, the study relied on deep sequencing normalized with unique cDNA molecular identifiers. For two donors (one aged 18 to 30 and one aged 80 or older), the study analyzed two additional independent replicas of 1 million unique cDNA reads from the same blood draw. To avoid experimental bias, donors of different ages were distributed randomly across sequencing lanes. Four age groups were formed from the donors: young (average roughly 15 years), middle-aged (less than 40), aged (around 68) and long-lived (less than 85). What the study reported, not specific to this receptor: Estimates of total diversity from one million sequenced T cells were regarded as lower bounds and underestimates. Because the CMV infection status of the donors was unknown, age-related changes in expanded clonotypes may potentially have been confounded. There was a strong correlation between observed TCR beta diversity and the percentage of naive T cells measured by flow cytometry. Bulk unsorted PBMC profiling prevented conclusive comparison of naive and antigen-experienced compartments. Observed TCR beta diversity per million T cells fell roughly linearly with age, and a significant reduction was already apparent by age around 40. Compared with the aged group, the long-lived group had more naive CD4+ T cells, fewer expanded clones and increased TCR diversity, suggesting age selection.

Looking up the germline V gene (reference sequence) yields CDR1 MNHEY and CDR2 SMNVEV. The CDR3 has 14 amino acids, counting the end cysteine and phenylalanine. The retained sequence is limited to the CDR3, 42 bases, with the frame set at the first base. Clipping removes 8 bases from V and 2 bases from J, with 3 as the unmatched junction base count. With regard to this clonotype: Its cognate antigen has yet to be identified. It has no much larger one-base neighbor in the sample; base qualities were not kept.

The library was made by 5' RACE. The reads were generated on an Illumina HiSeq 2500. A second 7 to 11 cycle PCR used a sample-barcoded 5' primer and a J-beta primer mix. Each TCR beta cDNA molecule received a unique molecular identifier from a template-switch 5' adaptor carrying 12 random nucleotides. Each sample yielded at least 2.5 million CDR3-containing paired-end reads. The Mint cDNA synthesis kit, primed by a TRBC-specific oligonucleotide, was used to synthesize first-strand cDNA from all RNA. All cDNA was treated with uracil-DNA glycosylase and then went through a first 18-cycle PCR with the universal primers M1SS and BC2_uni_R. Per the original workflow: For normalization, 1 million high-quality reads, each with a distinct molecular identifier, were randomly selected from each sample. Reads with shared molecular identifiers were discarded instead of being binned into consensus sequences. MiTCR, with a Q25 quality threshold and the strictest error-elimination algorithm, was used for CDR3 identification, clonotype clustering and error correction. A nonparametric unseen species model with Euler transformation was used to estimate a lower bound on total TCR beta diversity. TCRdb reran the public reads through fastp at Q25 and MiXCR, keeping productive beta chains. All rows with the same CDR3 protein become a single entry with the most common DNA and genes. TCRdb's processing, not the authors', yielded these V and J calls. The sample contains roughly 730,000 distinct CDR3 sequences, roughly 50% of them found a single time. The ten largest clones add up to roughly 26% of the sample.

Donors were approximately 42 systemically healthy Caucasian individuals from Russia aged roughly 6 to 95 years. About 10 milliliters of peripheral blood were collected from each donor into EDTA-treated Vacutainer tubes. Ficoll-Paque density-gradient centrifugation was used to isolate PBMCs, with at least 6.5 million per sample. Trizol reagent was used to extract total RNA from PBMCs, with at least 5.5 micrograms per sample. Naive CD45RAhigh/CD27high T cell percentages were measured by flow cytometry on a PBMC aliquot from every donor. This chain joins TRBV27 to TRBJ2-6; TRBD1 fits 7 bases in the junction. Sample: blood. This TCR came from a man aged 35 to 55 in good health. This receptor carries the CDR3 CASATGPGANVLTF. The nucleotide sequence reads TGTGCCAGCGCGACAGGGCCTGGGGCCAACGTCCTGACTTTC. Full variable domain (CDR3 extended with the reference TRBV27 and TRBJ2-6 proteins): EAQVTQNPRYLITVTGKKLTVTCSQNMNHEYMSWYRQDPGLGLRQIYYSMNVEVTDKGDVPEGYKVSRKEKRNFPLILESPSPNQTSLYFCASATGPGANVLTFGAGSRLTVL.